The 8 T cell receptor beta chains below all came from one sample that was sequenced in a study of post-analysis software for immune sequencing data. Unique molecular identifiers tagged the TCR beta cDNA libraries. Each CDR3 protein is one row after TCRdb ran MiXCR on the PCR reads. The profile covers hundreds of thousands of distinct CDR3 sequences, with about 32% appearing a single time and around 0.6% taken by the ten largest. Findings of the study overall: Patients had higher frequencies than controls of a handful of TRBV segments, including TRBV5-6, TRBV5-1 and TRBV20-1.

These TCRs are of unknown antigen specificity. The source material was blood. These receptors came from a girl between 5 and 17 years old with multiple sclerosis.

In its sample, this clonotype was seen a few times. The chain uses TRBV7-2 and TRBJ2-1, with no clear D. CDR3 length equals 15 residues. Trimming removed 4 bases from V and 0 bases from J, with 10 bases in between. CDR1 is SGHTA and CDR2 is FQGNSA in the germline V gene. The DNA for the CDR3 is TGTGCCAGCAGCTGGGATCATAGCTCCTACAATGAGCAGTTCTTC. Translation: CASSWDHSSYNEQFF.

The sample holds many counts of this clonotype. V and J are TRBV10-1 and TRBJ2-5, with D possibly being TRBD1 or TRBD2 (6 bases each). The CDR3 runs to 17 residues. Per germline, CDR1 WNHNN and CDR2 SYGVQD (reference sequence). The ends were cut back, 0 bases at V and 5 bases at J, with 19 bases in the middle. For the CDR3, the DNA is TGCGCCAGCAGTGAGTCGGACGGGGGCAGGGGCCAGGAGACCCAGTACTTC. Protein product: CASSESDGGRGQETQYF.

This rearrangement joins TRBV15 to TRBJ1-5; no firm D call. The CDR3 has 14 residues. Germline V CDR1 and CDR2: LNHNV, YYDKDF (reference sequence). V was clipped by 0 bases and J by 4 bases, with 7 bases between them. CDR3 region: CATSRDNGNQPQHF. The CDR3 DNA follows: TGTGCCACCAGCAGAGATAACGGGAATCAGCCCCAGCATTTT. Filled out from reference TRBV15 and TRBJ1-5, the complete variable domain reads DAMVIQNPRYQVTQFGKPVTLSCSQTLNHNVMYWYQQKSSQAPKLLFHYYDKDFNNEADTPDNFQSRRPNTSFCFLDIRSPGLGDTAMYLCATSRDNGNQPQHFGDGTRLSIL.

The chain recombines TRBV28 with TRBJ2-7; D is undetermined. The germline V gene has CDR1 MDHEN and CDR2 SYDVKM. V lost 6 bases, J lost 2 bases, and 14 bases lay in between. The CDR3 contains 14 residues. CDR3 coding DNA: TGTGCCAGCAGCGCTGTTGAGCGTGCCTACGAGCAGTACTTC. This gives the protein CASSAVERAYEQYF.

This sequence joins TRBV7-2 and TRBJ2-1, with TRBD2 identical over 12 bases. The CDR3 extends over 16 amino acids. The junction had 4 bases not matched to a gene; V was cut back by 5 bases and J by 2 bases. Germline assignment: CDR1 SGHTA and CDR2 FQGNSA. The DNA for the CDR3 is TGTGCCAGCAGCGGTGGACTAGCGGGGCCCTACAATGAGCAGTTCTTC. It encodes CASSGGLAGPYNEQFF.

This sequence joins TRBV7-8 and TRBJ2-3; the match to TRBD2 covers 9 bases. Trimming removed 2 bases from V and 0 bases from J; junction bases left unmatched: 18. Germline CDR1 SGHVS, CDR2 FQNEAQ. This CDR3 contains 21 residues. CDR3 protein: CASSLYGVAGATHPSTDTQYF. Written as DNA, the CDR3 is TGTGCCAGCAGCTTATACGGTGTAGCGGGAGCGACTCATCCAAGCACAGATACGCAGTATTTT.

The chain employs TRBV5-5 and TRBJ2-3; 7 nucleotides agree with TRBD2. Looked up from germline, CDR1 is SGHKS and CDR2 is YYEKEE (reference sequence). The CDR3 is 16 residues long. V was pared by 4 bases and J by 0 bases, with 8 bases of the junction left unmatched. In DNA, the CDR3 is TGTGCCAGCAGCGCTGCTAGCGGATCTAGCACAGATACGCAGTATTTT. Protein: CASSAASGSSTDTQYF.

Concerning this clonotype itself: Compared with germline, one end of the junction differs, possibly owing to a read error. V gene TRBV6-5 combines with J gene TRBJ2-4, with TRBD2 identical over 12 bases. The end of the DNA aligns better with TRBJ2-7, so the J call may be wrong. This CDR3 region has 16 residues. The germline gives CDR1 MNHEY, CDR2 SVGAGI. CDR3 amino acids: CVSSSSTSGRGYEQYF. The CDR3 DNA reads as TGTGTCAGCAGTTCCTCGACTAGCGGGAGAGGGTACGAGCAGTACTTC.